The rows below give T cell receptor beta chains drawn from one sample of a study of T cell repertoires in cytomegalovirus infection. One entry per CDR3 protein, called by TCRdb with MiXCR from the reads. Of approximately 630,000 distinct CDR3 sequences listed, roughly 26% were seen once; the top ten hold 8%. Sequencing used CD8+ T cells from PBMCs. The receptors derive from a human donor in good health (CMV status not recorded). Some clones in this sample may be carry-over from other donors' samples. Each CDR3 is given with its conserved first and last residue. The D gene is left open where the match is weak. A row's size may be missing; if present it is once, few, many or a size class.

TRBD2	TRBV10-3	TRBJ2-1	NA	TGTGCCATCAGCCCTAGCGGGGGGCCTCACAATGAGCAGTTCTTC	CAISPSGGPHNEQFF
TRBD1	TRBV7-8	TRBJ2-1	many	TGTGCCAGCAGCGTTCTCGACAGGGTAGTTGACAATGAGCAGTTCTTC	CASSVLDRVVDNEQFF
NA	TRBV5-6	TRBJ1-1	NA	TGTGCCAGCAGCTTGAGGGACCTGAACACTGAAGCTTTCTTT	CASSLRDLNTEAFF
TRBD2	TRBV7-2	TRBJ2-3	many	TGTGCCAGCAGCTACTCACGGGAGGGTTGGGATACGCAGTATTTT	CASSYSREGWDTQYF
TRBD2	TRBV6-5	TRBJ2-1	NA	TGTGCCAGCAGTTACCCCGGACTAGCGGGGTATGAGCAGTTCTTC	CASSYPGLAGYEQFF
NA	TRBV7-2	TRBJ1-2	many	TGTGCCAGCAGCCCCCGGGACGGGTCGCTATTAGCTAACTATGGCTACACCTTC	CASSPRDGSLLANYGYTF
NA	TRBV6-6	TRBJ1-2	NA	TGTGCCAACATAGACCCTTTTTCGGATGGCTACACCTTC	CANIDPFSDGYTF
TRBD1	TRBV7-8	TRBJ1-5	many	TGTGCCAGCAGCCCCGGGACAGGGGGTACGCAGCCCCAGCATTTT	CASSPGTGGTQPQHF
NA	TRBV12-3/TRBV12-4	TRBJ2-1	NA	TGTGCCAGCAGCTCCACCCCACTCAATGAGCAGTTCTTC	CASSSTPLNEQFF
TRBD1	TRBV7-9	TRBJ2-7	few	TGTGCCAGCAGCCCCTCTCAGGGGGCAAACGAGCAGTACTTC	CASSPSQGANEQYF